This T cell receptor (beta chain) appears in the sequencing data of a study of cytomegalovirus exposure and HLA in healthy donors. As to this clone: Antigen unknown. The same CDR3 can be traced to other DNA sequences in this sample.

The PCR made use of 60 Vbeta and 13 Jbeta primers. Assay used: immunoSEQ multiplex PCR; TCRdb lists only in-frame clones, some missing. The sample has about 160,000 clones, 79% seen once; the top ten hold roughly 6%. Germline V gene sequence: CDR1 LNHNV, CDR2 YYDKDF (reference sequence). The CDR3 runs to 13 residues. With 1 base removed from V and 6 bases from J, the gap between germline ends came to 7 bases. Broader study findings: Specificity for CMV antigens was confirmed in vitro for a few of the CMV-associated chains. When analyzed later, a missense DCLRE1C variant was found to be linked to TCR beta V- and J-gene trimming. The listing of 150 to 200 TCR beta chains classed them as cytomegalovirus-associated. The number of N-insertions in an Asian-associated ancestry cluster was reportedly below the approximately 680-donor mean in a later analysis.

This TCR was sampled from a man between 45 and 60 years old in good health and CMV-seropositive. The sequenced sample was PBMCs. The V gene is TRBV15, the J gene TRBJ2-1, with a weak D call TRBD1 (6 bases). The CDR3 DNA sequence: TGTGCCACCAGCAGAGCACAGGGCAATGAGCAGTTCTTC. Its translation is CATSRAQGNEQFF.